This T cell receptor (beta chain) appears in the sequencing data of a study of shared clonotypes between healthy human individuals. Per the germline V gene, CDR1 is MNHNY and CDR2 is SVGAGI (reference sequence). The V and J ends lost 2 bases and 0 bases, in that order; junction bases with no gene match: 6. This CDR3 contains 16 residues. TCRdb keeps only in-frame clones here, not all; method: immunoSEQ multiplex PCR. The data show approximately 980,000 clones, over 60% seen once. The study, taken as a whole, reports: On the whole, naive subsets had larger estimated richness than memory subsets had.

Note on this clone: No antigen is known for it.

The sample comprised memory CD4+ T cells sorted from blood. The subset was: CD45RA-negative fraction. The TCR comes from a man aged 18 to 29 in good health. The chain employs TRBV6-6 and TRBJ1-2; 7 nucleotides match TRBD1. CDR3 sequence (DNA): TGTGCCAGCAGTTACGGGGGACAGACTTCTAACTATGGCTACACCTTC. Translation: CASSYGGQTSNYGYTF.